The 15 T cell receptor beta chains listed next were all sequenced from one sample in a study of Ad26.COV2.S vaccination and SARS-CoV-2 variants. Described treatment: around 19 received Ad26.COV2.S at low or high dose, single or two shots; roughly 5 received placebo; per-sample allocation not given. On day 63 after the first injection, vaccine and placebo recipients gave samples. Assay: immunoSEQ multiplex PCR; the TCRdb copy retains only in-frame clones and omits some. The table has roughly 700,000 clones, roughly nine tenths seen once. The input for sequencing was peripheral blood, taken in a trial of Ad26.COV2.S vaccine versus placebo. These receptors all come from a person aged 18-60 years who received the Ad26.COV2.S COVID-19 vaccine or a placebo.

Turning to this clone: At the DNA level, this CDR3 is encoded by other sequences in the same sample as well. This chain joins TRBV2 and TRBJ2-2; D is unclear. The V and J ends lost 4 bases and 1 base respectively, with 4 bases between them. The length of the CDR3 is 13 residues. Germline assignment: CDR1 SNHLY and CDR2 FYNNEI. The CDR3 DNA follows: TGTGCCAGCAGTGCAGGGAACACCGGGGAGCTGTTTTTT. It encodes CASSAGNTGELFF.

The chain has TRBV12-3 or TRBV12-4 and TRBJ2-7; D call uncertain. This CDR3 has 11 residues. V lost 2 bases, J lost 6 bases, and 5 bases lay in between. The CDR3 reads CASSLTGEQYF. CDR3 sequence (DNA): TGTGCCAGCAGTTTAACTGGCGAGCAGTACTTC.

The chain carries TRBV27 and TRBJ2-7; D is unclear. Trimming took 2 bases from V and 2 from J, leaving 10 bases between them. The CDR3 has 14 amino acids. The germline gives CDR1 MNHEY, CDR2 SMNVEV (reference sequence). The CDR3 coding sequence is TGTGCCAGCAGTTTACGCCCAGAGACCTACGAGCAGTACTTC. The encoded protein is CASSLRPETYEQYF.

Remarks on this clone: The same CDR3 arises from other DNA sequences in this sample as well. The chain couples TRBV5-6 to TRBJ1-1; D is undetermined. V lost 2 bases and J lost 0, with 8 bases in between. The germline gives CDR1 SGHDT, CDR2 YYEEEE. The CDR3 has 14 amino acids. The CDR3 DNA follows: TGTGCCAGCAGCTTACCCCCCATGAACACTGAAGCTTTCTTT. Translation gives CASSLPPMNTEAFF.

The J gene is TRBJ2-5, the V gene TRBV7-2, with no clear D. V gave up 5 bases and J gave up 2 bases, with 18 bases separating them. Germline values: CDR1 SGHTA, CDR2 FQGNSA. This CDR3 is 16 amino acids long. This CDR3 reads CASSPQVLLGQETQYF. As DNA, the CDR3 is TGTGCCAGCAGCCCTCAGGTGCTCCTAGGGCAAGAGACCCAGTACTTC.

CDR3 bases: TGTGCCAGCAGCTTGGGGCTTGGGGGGTACGAGCAGTACTTC. Translating gives CASSLGLGGYEQYF. The chain carries TRBV5-5 and TRBJ2-7; a possible D gene is TRBD2 (6 bases). The CDR3 spans 14 residues. Germline V lookup: CDR1 SGHKS, CDR2 YYEKEE (reference sequence). V lost 0 bases to trimming and J lost 4 bases, with 11 bases between them. The entire variable domain, with the rest obtained from reference TRBV5-5 and TRBJ2-7, is as follows: DAGVTQSPTHLIKTRGQQVTLRCSPISGHKSVSWYQQVLGQGPQFIFQYYEKEERGRGNFPDRFSARQFPNYSSELNVNALLLGDSALYLCASSLGLGGYEQYFGPGTRLTVT.

This clone was detected a few times. DNA of the CDR3: TGTGCCAGCAGCGTAGCTGAGGGGACGGGGGGAAAAGCTTTCTTT. This encodes CASSVAEGTGGKAFF. The rearrangement links TRBV9 to TRBJ1-1, with D possibly TRBD1 on 5 matching bases. Germline CDR1 is SGDLS and CDR2 is YYNGEE. The V end lost 0 bases, the J end lost 9 bases, and 18 bases lay between the germline ends. This CDR3 has 15 amino acids. The entire variable domain, with the rest obtained from reference TRBV9 and TRBJ1-1, is as follows: DSGVTQTPKHLITATGQRVTLRCSPRSGDLSVYWYQQSLDQGLQFLIQYYNGEERAKGNILERFSAQQFPDLHSELNLSSLELGDSALYFCASSVAEGTGGKAFFGQGTRLTVV.

The J gene is TRBJ2-5, the V gene TRBV9; the D is unclear. The CDR3 consists of 13 residues. Germline V gene sequence: CDR1 SGDLS, CDR2 YYNGEE. V was pared by 2 bases and J by 5 bases, with 10 bases between. CDR3 loop: CASSVTSSETQYF. The CDR3 DNA reads TGTGCCAGCAGCGTGACATCCAGTGAGACCCAGTACTTC.

The chain is built from TRBV5-1 and TRBJ2-5, with a weak D call TRBD1 (7 bases). The germline gives CDR1 SGHRS, CDR2 YFSETQ. V dropped 1 base and J dropped 5 bases, with 21 bases sitting between them. The CDR3 loop spans 17 amino acids. CDR3 nucleotides: TGCGCCAGCAGCTTGAGAGACAGGGAGGAACCTCGCGAGACCCAGTACTTC. It encodes CASSLRDREEPRETQYF.

V is TRBV29-1 and J is TRBJ2-7; no reliable D call. Germline V gives CDR1 SQVTM, CDR2 ANQGSEA. The CDR3 sequence is 13 residues long. V lost 6 bases and J lost 2, with 14 bases in between. The CDR3 sequence: CSVKTSVAYEQYF. The CDR3 DNA reads TGCAGCGTCAAGACATCCGTGGCCTACGAGCAGTACTTC.

In nucleotides, the CDR3 is TGTGCCAGCAGCTTCTCGGGATACAACGAGCAGTACTTC. It translates to CASSFSGYNEQYF. The chain has TRBV7-9 and TRBJ2-7, with D perhaps TRBD2 (5 bases). V gave up 3 bases and J gave up 5 bases, with 11 bases separating them. This CDR3 has 13 amino acids. Germline CDR1 is SEHNR and CDR2 is FQNEAQ (reference sequence). The complete variable domain, with remaining parts taken from reference TRBV7-9 and TRBJ2-7, reads DTGVSQNPRHKITKRGQNVTFRCDPISEHNRLYWYRQTLGQGPEFLTYFQNEAQLEKSRLLSDRFSAERPKGSFSTLEIQRTEQGDSAMYLCASSFSGYNEQYFGPGTRLTVT.

The genes are TRBV7-9 and TRBJ1-4, with TRBD1 matching 7 bases. Germline CDR1 reads SEHNR; CDR2 reads FQNEAQ (reference sequence). J was trimmed by 4 bases and V by 1 base; bases with no gene match: 3. There are 15 residues in the CDR3. CDR3 loop: CASSLEPGGNEKLFF. The CDR3 DNA reads TGTGCCAGCAGCTTAGAACCAGGGGGTAATGAAAAACTGTTTTTT.

This chain uses TRBV29-1 with TRBJ2-7; the D is unclear. Germline V gene sequence: CDR1 SQVTM, CDR2 ANQGSEA. CDR3 size: 11 residues. V was clipped by 4 bases and J by 3 bases, with 7 bases between them. The CDR3 here is CSVALDYEQYF. Here the CDR3 DNA reads TGCAGCGTTGCCCTAGACTACGAGCAGTACTTC.

The J gene is TRBJ2-5, the V gene TRBV15; 10 bases line up with TRBD1. CDR1 is LNHNV and CDR2 is YYDKDF in the germline V gene (reference sequence). Unmatched junction bases numbered 9, after V lost 3 bases and J lost 5 bases. This CDR3 contains 16 residues. The CDR3 sequence is CATSSAGTGDGETQYF. The CDR3 DNA reads as TGTGCCACCAGCAGTGCCGGGACAGGGGATGGTGAGACCCAGTACTTC.

This clone has just one count. The rearrangement links TRBV19 to TRBJ2-1; 7 positions match TRBD2. Unmatched junction bases numbered 6, after V lost 4 bases and J lost 6 bases. CDR1 and CDR2 from the germline V gene are LNHDA and SQIVND (reference sequence). The CDR3 contains 14 residues. CDR3 in amino acids: CASSTWTSPNEQFF. CDR3 in DNA: TGTGCCAGTAGTACATGGACTAGTCCCAATGAGCAGTTCTTC.